This T cell receptor (beta chain) appears in the sequencing data of a study of tumor-infiltrating lymphocytes in primary liver carcinoma. Background on the study: Ranging in age from 30 to 69 years, the patients were men and women. Every sample contained roughly 3.5 to 7.13 million productive TCRbeta reads, and these numbers were similar from one tissue type to another.

The source of the blood RNA was unsorted whole blood, and germline DNA was extracted as well. Broader study findings: The study used bulk unsorted samples and so did not compare CD4+ and CD8+ repertoires.

The authors made TCR beta cDNA from roughly 480 ng total RNA with a constant-region primer. Three nested multiplex PCR rounds, a slightly modified ARM-PCR method, built the TCR beta libraries. TRBV1-TRBV30 forward primers paired with a C-beta reverse primer drove the first two PCR rounds, about 10 cycles each. TCRdb reprocessed the multiplex PCR reads via MiXCR and lists one record per CDR3 protein. The table has 310,000 or so distinct CDR3 sequences, 58% seen once. Trimming shortened V by 5 bases and J by 11 bases, and 16 bases separated the two germline ends. CDR3 length equals 13 residues. With regard to this clonotype: The antigen is unknown. It may be a read error: a sequence one base away is much more abundant.

The sequencing input was peripheral blood. V and J are TRBV12-3 or TRBV12-4 and TRBJ1-5; D may be TRBD1 (5 bases). The clonotype was recovered from a young woman with primary liver carcinoma and hepatitis B virus infection. The DNA of the CDR3 is TGTGCCAGCAGTACGATATTGGGGCAGTCCCAGCATTTT. Amino acids: CASSTILGQSQHF.